This record concerns one TCR beta chain sequence. Germline CDR1 reads MNHNY; CDR2 reads SVGAGI (reference sequence). Deletions cut 2 bases from V and 3 bases from J, with 5 bases between. This CDR3 has 13 residues. This specimen comes from a study of technical replicates of blood from a few donors. TCRdb keeps only in-frame clones here, not all; method: immunoSEQ multiplex PCR. Of some 73,000 clones detected, 90% to 95% appear once; the ten largest clones hold 4% to 5%. Sequenced sample: PBMCs. J is TRBJ1-3 and V is TRBV6-6; D uncertain. This clonotype was sampled from a human donor in good health. Some clones in this sample may be carry-over from other donors' samples. The CDR3 coding sequence is TGTGCCAGCAGTTACGGCAGTGGAAACACCATATATTTT. This translates into CASSYGSGNTIYF.